The 15 T cell receptor beta chains reported below all come from one sample, sequenced in a study of technical replicates of blood from a few donors. Data came from immunoSEQ multiplex PCR; TCRdb stores just in-frame clones and leaves some out. The table shows over 65,000 clones, with roughly 96% occurring only once. Sequencing was performed on T cells isolated from PBMCs. The origin of the receptors is a human donor in good health.

This sequence joins TRBV28 and TRBJ1-1, with D possibly matching TRBD1 (5 bases). V lost 4 bases and J lost 3, with 15 bases in between. Germline-derived CDR1 and CDR2 are MDHEN and SYDVKM. The length of the CDR3 is 15 residues. The CDR3 DNA reads as TGTGCCAGCAGTTCCCCAGGGAGGAAGGACACTGAAGCTTTCTTT. Residues: CASSSPGRKDTEAFF.

The chain joins TRBV5-1 to TRBJ1-1; D is perhaps TRBD1 (5 bases). Germline V gene lookup returns CDR1 SGHRS and CDR2 YFSETQ. V dropped 4 bases and J dropped 4 bases, with 20 bases sitting between them. CDR3 length: 16 residues. The CDR3 DNA is TGCGCCAGCAGCGCTCCCTCCCCGGGGGGGTTCACTGAAGCTTTCTTT. It translates to CASSAPSPGGFTEAFF. Together with reference TRBV5-1 and TRBJ1-1, the CDR3 gives the full variable domain: KAGVTQTPRYLIKTRGQQVTLSCSPISGHRSVSWYQQTPGQGLQFLFEYFSETQRNKGNFPGRFSGRQFSNSRSEMNVSTLELGDSALYLCASSAPSPGGFTEAFFGQGTRLTVV.

The chain links TRBV9 to TRBJ2-7; D is possibly TRBD2 (6 bases). This CDR3 comprises 16 residues. Germline-derived CDR1 and CDR2 are SGDLS and YYNGEE. Trimming shortened V by 0 bases and J by 3 bases, and 16 bases separated the two germline ends. The CDR3 spells CASSVGSGAGVYEQYF. The CDR3 nucleotides read TGTGCCAGCAGCGTAGGGTCGGGAGCTGGGGTCTACGAGCAGTACTTC.

This chain links TRBV14 with TRBJ2-1; 8 nucleotides align to TRBD1. V lost 5 bases, J lost 6 bases, and 9 bases stayed unmatched. The germline gives CDR1 SGHDN, CDR2 FVKESK. The CDR3 is 15 residues long. This CDR3 reads CASSYRDRIFNEQFF. In nucleotides, the CDR3 is TGTGCCAGCAGCTACCGGGACAGGATTTTCAATGAGCAGTTCTTC.

The CDR3 DNA follows: TGTGCCAGCAGCTTACAAGGGGACACTGAAGCTTTCTTT. Translated, it gives CASSLQGDTEAFF. This chain uses TRBV5-4 with TRBJ1-1; D is perhaps TRBD1 (5 bases). The CDR3 is 13 residues long. From germline, CDR1 is SGHNT and CDR2 YYREEE (reference sequence). With 2 bases removed from V and 3 bases from J, the gap between germline ends came to 8 bases.

The chain couples TRBV10-2 to TRBJ1-1; 9 bases match TRBD1. The germline V gene encodes CDR1 WSHSY and CDR2 SAAADI. This CDR3 contains 15 residues. V lost 10 bases and J lost 1; bases outside the gene matches: 10. The DNA of the CDR3 is TGCGCCACCTTCGACAGGGGGGTGGGGAACACTGAAGCTTTCTTT. The encoded protein is CATFDRGVGNTEAFF.

The CDR3 DNA follows: TGTGCCAGCAGCCGGGGAGCTGCCTCCTACGAGCAGTACTTC. Protein sequence: CASSRGAASYEQYF. The chain carries TRBV27 and TRBJ2-7, with D perhaps TRBD2 (5 bases). V lost 6 bases, J lost 0 bases, and 12 bases lay in between. Germline V lookup: CDR1 MNHEY, CDR2 SMNVEV (reference sequence). The CDR3 spans 14 residues.

The genes are TRBV29-1 and TRBJ2-1; perhaps TRBD1 as D (6 bases). In germline, CDR1 is SQVTM, CDR2 ANQGSEA. Trimming removed 4 bases from V and 2 bases from J, with 12 bases in between. CDR3 length equals 14 residues. The CDR3 coding sequence is TGCAGCGTTGCTTCGGGGACAACCTACAATGAGCAGTTCTTC. Protein sequence: CSVASGTTYNEQFF.

J is TRBJ2-5 and V is TRBV2; 16 bases line up with TRBD2. Germline-derived CDR1 and CDR2 are SNHLY and FYNNEI. The CDR3 extends over 14 amino acids. CDR3 in DNA: TGTGAAGGGACTAGCGGGAGGGTAGGAGAGACCCAGTACTTC. This encodes CEGTSGRVGETQYF.

The chain recombines TRBV30 with TRBJ1-1; no firm D call. The germline CDR1 and CDR2 sequences are GTSNPN and SVGIG (reference sequence). CDR3 length: 13 residues. The V end was cut by 5 bases, the J end by 3 bases, with 13 bases between. The CDR3 coding sequence is TGTGCCTGGGAGCGCGGGATGGACACTGAAGCTTTCTTT. Protein: CAWERGMDTEAFF.

The chain joins TRBV6-1 to TRBJ1-5; maybe TRBD1 (6 bases). The CDR3 is 15 residues long. Trimming took off 4 bases at V and 1 base at J, with 11 bases between the two ends. Germline V lookup: CDR1 MNHNS, CDR2 SASEGT. The CDR3 DNA is TGTGCCAGCAGTGTCAGGGGCAGGAGCAATCAGCCCCAGCATTTT. It codes for CASSVRGRSNQPQHF.

The chain has TRBV5-1 and TRBJ2-2; 12 bases align to TRBD2. With 2 bases clipped from V and 3 bases from J, the junction kept 5 bases outside the gene matches. Germline values: CDR1 SGHRS, CDR2 YFSETQ. This CDR3 region has 17 residues. Written as DNA, the CDR3 is TGCGCCAGCAGCTTCGCTAGCGGGAGGGCCGACACCGGGGAGCTGTTTTTT. Translated: CASSFASGRADTGELFF.

The rearrangement uses TRBV19 and TRBJ2-7, with a weak D call TRBD1 (6 bases). V was trimmed by 8 bases and J by 5 bases, leaving 19 bases between them. Germline V CDR1 and CDR2: LNHDA, SQIVND (reference sequence). CDR3 length equals 14 residues. In DNA form, the CDR3 reads TGTGCCAGTCAGTGGGGTCCAGGGGTCGACGAGCAGTACTTC. This sequence encodes CASQWGPGVDEQYF.

This clone was found once. The chain employs TRBV11-3 and TRBJ1-2, with 7 bases lining up with TRBD1. This CDR3 has 13 residues. V lost 2 bases to trimming and J lost 6 bases; unmatched junction nucleotides: 3. Germline V gives CDR1 SGHNT, CDR2 YENEEA. CDR3: CASSLTGVDGYTF. In DNA, the CDR3 is TGTGCCAGCAGCTTAACAGGGGTAGATGGCTACACCTTC.

The chain combines TRBV28 with TRBJ2-2, with D tentatively TRBD1 (5 bases). V lost 7 bases and J 0 bases, leaving 12 bases between the germline ends. Per germline, CDR1 MDHEN and CDR2 SYDVKM. CDR3 length: 15 residues. As DNA, the CDR3 is TGTGCCAGCAAGGCAGGGCCTTCGAACACCGGGGAGCTGTTTTTT. It codes for CASKAGPSNTGELFF.